These T cell receptor beta chains were read from a single sample in a study of T cell repertoires in cytomegalovirus infection. TCRdb ran MiXCR on the reads and lists one entry per CDR3 protein. The sample lists about 220,000 distinct CDR3 sequences, about 40% seen once, with approximately 59% in the top ten. Their antigen targets remain unknown. The sample consisted of CD8+ T cells from cultured PBMCs, taken from culture after CMV antigen stimulation. Receptor source: a human donor in good health (CMV status not recorded). Some clones in this sample may be carry-over from other donors' samples. CDR3s include the opening cysteine and the closing phenylalanine or tryptophan. The D gene is left open where the match is weak. Only some rows state a clone size, as once, few, many or a class for expanded clones.

clone_size: .
cdr3_length: 15
d_call: .
j_call: TRBJ2-3
v_call: TRBV19
cdr3_nt: TGTGCCAGTAGTCCCGGGACTTCGGACGCAGATACGCAGTATTTT
cdr3_aa: CASSPGTSDADTQYF

clone_size: few
cdr3_length: 14
d_call: .
j_call: TRBJ2-1
v_call: TRBV19
cdr3_nt: TGTGCCAGTAGTATCCGGGACGGCCACAATGAGCAGTTCTTC
cdr3_aa: CASSIRDGHNEQFF

clone_size: many
cdr3_length: 14
d_call: .
j_call: TRBJ1-1
v_call: TRBV20-1
cdr3_nt: TGCAGTGCTAGACCTGGGGCCTTGAACACTGAAGCTTTCTTT
cdr3_aa: CSARPGALNTEAFF

clone_size: .
cdr3_length: 15
d_call: TRBD1
j_call: TRBJ1-2
v_call: TRBV18
cdr3_nt: TGTGCCAGCTCACCTCCGGGACAGGAGGGCTATGGCTACACCTTC
cdr3_aa: CASSPPGQEGYGYTF

clone_size: few
cdr3_length: 17
d_call: .
j_call: TRBJ2-2
v_call: TRBV5-4
cdr3_nt: TGTGCCAGCAACCAACTGGAAGTTGCGTCGGGCACCGGGGAGCTGTTTTTT
cdr3_aa: CASNQLEVASGTGELFF

clone_size: .
cdr3_length: 17
d_call: .
j_call: TRBJ2-3
v_call: TRBV12-3/TRBV12-4
cdr3_nt: TGTGCCAGCAGTCCCTCGCCTCGGGCGCGTCGCACAGATACGCAGTATTTT
cdr3_aa: CASSPSPRARRTDTQYF

clone_size: .
cdr3_length: 12
d_call: .
j_call: TRBJ2-2
v_call: TRBV12-3/TRBV12-4
cdr3_nt: TGTGCCAGCAGTTTAGCGTCCGGGGAGCTGTTTTTT
cdr3_aa: CASSLASGELFF

clone_size: .
cdr3_length: 17
d_call: TRBD1
j_call: TRBJ1-1
v_call: TRBV9
cdr3_nt: TGTGCCAGCAGCACTCAGGACAGGGTGGGACCTTGGACTGAAGCTTTCTTT
cdr3_aa: CASSTQDRVGPWTEAFF

clone_size: many
cdr3_length: 14
d_call: TRBD2
j_call: TRBJ2-7
v_call: TRBV7-2
cdr3_nt: TGTGCCAGCAGCTTAGGAGCGGGACCGGTCGAGCAGTACTTC
cdr3_aa: CASSLGAGPVEQYF

clone_size: few
cdr3_length: 15
d_call: .
j_call: TRBJ1-5
v_call: TRBV27
cdr3_nt: TGTGCCAGCAGGAGCAGGTCCGGAAGCAATCAGCCCCAGCATTTT
cdr3_aa: CASRSRSGSNQPQHF

clone_size: .
cdr3_length: 15
d_call: TRBD2
j_call: TRBJ2-7
v_call: TRBV28
cdr3_nt: TGTGCCAGCAGTTTCTCGGGTGGACTAGCCTACGAGCAGTACTTC
cdr3_aa: CASSFSGGLAYEQYF

clone_size: .
cdr3_length: 18
d_call: TRBD2
j_call: TRBJ2-1
v_call: TRBV11-1
cdr3_nt: TGTGCCAGCAGCCCACCGCGGCGGGGGGACCCCTCCTACAATGAGCAGTTCTTC
cdr3_aa: CASSPPRRGDPSYNEQFF

clone_size: .
cdr3_length: 14
d_call: TRBD2
j_call: TRBJ2-1
v_call: TRBV6-1
cdr3_nt: TGTGCCAGCAGCCAATCTAGCGGGAGTGTTGAGCAGTTCTTC
cdr3_aa: CASSQSSGSVEQFF

clone_size: .
cdr3_length: 15
d_call: .
j_call: TRBJ1-2
v_call: TRBV20-1
cdr3_nt: TGCAGTGCTAGGAACGGCCCCTATAGGGCGAATGGCTACACCTTC
cdr3_aa: CSARNGPYRANGYTF

clone_size: few
cdr3_length: 13
d_call: .
j_call: TRBJ1-1
v_call: TRBV7-3
cdr3_nt: TGTGCCAGCAGCTGCTCGGACTTACCTGAAGCTTTCTTT
cdr3_aa: CASSCSDLPEAFF

clone_size: .
cdr3_length: 14
d_call: .
j_call: TRBJ1-1
v_call: TRBV7-6
cdr3_nt: TGTGCCAGCAGCTTAGGGCCCTGGGGGCCTGAAGCTTTCTTT
cdr3_aa: CASSLGPWGPEAFF

clone_size: once
cdr3_length: 18
d_call: TRBD2
j_call: TRBJ2-7
v_call: TRBV27
cdr3_nt: TGTGCCAGCCATCCAAAAGCGGTGCCTAGGGAGGGGTCCTACGAGCAGTACTTC
cdr3_aa: CASHPKAVPREGSYEQYF

clone_size: .
cdr3_length: 14
d_call: .
j_call: TRBJ2-3
v_call: TRBV12-3/TRBV12-4
cdr3_nt: TGTGCCAGCAGTTTCGGGGCCAGCACAGATACGCAGTATTTT
cdr3_aa: CASSFGASTDTQYF

clone_size: .
cdr3_length: 14
d_call: .
j_call: TRBJ1-1
v_call: TRBV27
cdr3_nt: TGTGCCAGCAGTCTCTCCCAGTCGAACACTGAAGCTTTCTTT
cdr3_aa: CASSLSQSNTEAFF

clone_size: few
cdr3_length: 16
d_call: TRBD1
j_call: TRBJ1-1
v_call: TRBV7-6
cdr3_nt: TGTGCCAGCAGCTACCCTACTACGACAGGGGAGACTGAAGCTTTCTTT
cdr3_aa: CASSYPTTTGETEAFF

clone_size: many
cdr3_length: 14
d_call: .
j_call: TRBJ2-3
v_call: TRBV7-6
cdr3_nt: TGTGCCAGCAGCTTACGCCAGCGCACAGATACGCAGTATTTT
cdr3_aa: CASSLRQRTDTQYF

clone_size: many
cdr3_length: 15
d_call: .
j_call: TRBJ2-4
v_call: TRBV5-6
cdr3_nt: TGTGCCAGCAGCCGACCGCCGGGTTTCAAAAACATTCAGTACTTC
cdr3_aa: CASSRPPGFKNIQYF

clone_size: .
cdr3_length: 17
d_call: .
j_call: TRBJ1-5
v_call: TRBV7-3
cdr3_nt: TGTGCCAGCAGCCATCACGGGGGACCTTGTAGCAATCAGCCCCAGCATTTT
cdr3_aa: CASSHHGGPCSNQPQHF

clone_size: few
cdr3_length: 14
d_call: .
j_call: TRBJ1-6
v_call: TRBV7-8
cdr3_nt: TGTGCCAGCAGCTTGGGTCAGGGACGTTCACCCCTCCACTTT
cdr3_aa: CASSLGQGRSPLHF

clone_size: many
cdr3_length: 13
d_call: .
j_call: TRBJ2-7
v_call: TRBV7-8
cdr3_nt: TGTGCCAGCAGCTTAGAGCTTTGGTGGGAGCAGTACTTC
cdr3_aa: CASSLELWWEQYF

clone_size: .
cdr3_length: 17
d_call: .
j_call: TRBJ1-6
v_call: TRBV19
cdr3_nt: TGTGCCAGTAGTACCGCCCAGAGACCCGGGATCGGTTCACCCCTCCACTTT
cdr3_aa: CASSTAQRPGIGSPLHF

clone_size: .
cdr3_length: 15
d_call: .
j_call: TRBJ2-6
v_call: TRBV7-4
cdr3_nt: TGTGCCAGCAGCCTCAAAGGGTTTGGGGCCAACGTCCTGACTTTC
cdr3_aa: CASSLKGFGANVLTF

clone_size: .
cdr3_length: 15
d_call: .
j_call: TRBJ1-4
v_call: TRBV6-4
cdr3_nt: TGTGCCAGCAGTGACTCGGGGGGTACTAATGAAAAACTGTTTTTT
cdr3_aa: CASSDSGGTNEKLFF

clone_size: .
cdr3_length: 13
d_call: .
j_call: TRBJ2-1
v_call: TRBV19
cdr3_nt: TGTGCCAGTACCGCGAGTGGCCTAAATGAGCAGTTCTTC
cdr3_aa: CASTASGLNEQFF

clone_size: .
cdr3_length: 13
d_call: .
j_call: TRBJ1-2
v_call: TRBV5-5
cdr3_nt: TGTGCCAGCAGCTATCGGGAACGAGAAGGCTACACCTTC
cdr3_aa: CASSYREREGYTF

clone_size: many
cdr3_length: 17
d_call: TRBD1
j_call: TRBJ1-1
v_call: TRBV3-1
cdr3_nt: TGTGCCAGCAGCCCAGGCAGGCAGGGGGAGGAGGACACTGAAGCTTTCTTT
cdr3_aa: CASSPGRQGEEDTEAFF

clone_size: .
cdr3_length: 14
d_call: .
j_call: TRBJ2-1
v_call: TRBV27
cdr3_nt: TGTGCCAGCAGTCCCCACGGGGCCTACAATGAGCAGTTCTTC
cdr3_aa: CASSPHGAYNEQFF

clone_size: .
cdr3_length: 15
d_call: .
j_call: TRBJ1-1
v_call: TRBV7-6
cdr3_nt: TGTGCCAGCAGCCCCCTTGAAGGAATGAACACTGAAGCTTTCTTT
cdr3_aa: CASSPLEGMNTEAFF

clone_size: .
cdr3_length: 16
d_call: TRBD2
j_call: TRBJ2-7
v_call: TRBV25-1
cdr3_nt: TGTGCCAGCAGTGAATGGGGGAGAAGCGGGACGTACGAGCAGTACTTC
cdr3_aa: CASSEWGRSGTYEQYF

clone_size: .
cdr3_length: 13
d_call: .
j_call: TRBJ2-5
v_call: TRBV7-4
cdr3_nt: TGTGCCAGCAGCCCTGCGATGCAAGAGACCCAGTACTTC
cdr3_aa: CASSPAMQETQYF

clone_size: few
cdr3_length: 13
d_call: .
j_call: TRBJ2-7
v_call: TRBV27
cdr3_nt: TGTGCCAGCAGTTTATCGGAGCCCTACGAGCAGTACTTC
cdr3_aa: CASSLSEPYEQYF